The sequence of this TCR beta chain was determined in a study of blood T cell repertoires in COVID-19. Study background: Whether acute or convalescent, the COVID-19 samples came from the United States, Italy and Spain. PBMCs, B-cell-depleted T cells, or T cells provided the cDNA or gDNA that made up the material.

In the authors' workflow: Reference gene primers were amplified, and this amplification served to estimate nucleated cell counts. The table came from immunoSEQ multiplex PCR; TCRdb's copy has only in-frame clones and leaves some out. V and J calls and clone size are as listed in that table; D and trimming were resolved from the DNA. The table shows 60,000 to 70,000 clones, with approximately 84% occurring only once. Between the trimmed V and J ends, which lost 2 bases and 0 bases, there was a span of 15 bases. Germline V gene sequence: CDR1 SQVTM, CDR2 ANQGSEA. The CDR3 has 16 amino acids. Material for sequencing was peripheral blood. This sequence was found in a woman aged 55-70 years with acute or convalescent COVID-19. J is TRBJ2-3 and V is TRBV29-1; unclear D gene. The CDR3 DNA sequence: TGCAGCGTTGAAAACTGGTTAGCCCGAAGCACAGATACGCAGTATTTT. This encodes CSVENWLARSTDTQYF.